This TCR beta chain came from a study of T cell changes during pregnancy in multiple sclerosis. Some clones are missing from TCRdb's copy, which holds only in-frame ones; the method was immunoSEQ multiplex PCR. Seen here are about 56,000 clones, about nine tenths observed once, and the top ten hold 0.35% to 0.45%. Source: CD4+ T cells from peripheral blood mononuclear cells, taken in the third trimester of pregnancy. This receptor was taken from a female donor with multiple sclerosis, enrolled in a pregnancy study.

The chain's CDR3 is CASSPENAYGYTF. The CDR3 nucleotides read TGTGCCAGTAGTCCGGAGAACGCTTACGGCTACACCTTC. The genes are TRBV19 and TRBJ1-2, with D unresolved. The CDR3 has 13 amino acids. Trimming cost V 5 bases and J 8 bases, with 15 bases left between them. Germline CDR1 reads LNHDA; CDR2 reads SQIVND (reference sequence).